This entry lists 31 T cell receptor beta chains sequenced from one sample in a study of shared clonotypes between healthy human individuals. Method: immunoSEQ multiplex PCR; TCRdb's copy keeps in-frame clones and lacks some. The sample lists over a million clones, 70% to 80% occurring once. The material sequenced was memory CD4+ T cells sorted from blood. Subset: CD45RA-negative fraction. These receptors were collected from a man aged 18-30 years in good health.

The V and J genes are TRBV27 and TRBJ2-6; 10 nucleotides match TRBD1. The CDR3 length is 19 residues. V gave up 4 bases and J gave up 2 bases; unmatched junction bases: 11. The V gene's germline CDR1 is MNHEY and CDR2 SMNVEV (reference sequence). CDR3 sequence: CASSSRTGGTTAGANVLTF. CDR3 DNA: TGTGCCAGCAGTTCCCGGACAGGGGGTACTACTGCTGGGGCCAACGTCCTGACTTTC.

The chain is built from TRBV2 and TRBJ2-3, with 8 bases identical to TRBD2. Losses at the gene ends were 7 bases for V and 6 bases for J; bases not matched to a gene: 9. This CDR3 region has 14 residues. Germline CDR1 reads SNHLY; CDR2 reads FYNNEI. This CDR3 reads CASTKREFADTQYF. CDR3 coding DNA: TGTGCCAGCACTAAGCGGGAGTTCGCGGATACGCAGTATTTT.

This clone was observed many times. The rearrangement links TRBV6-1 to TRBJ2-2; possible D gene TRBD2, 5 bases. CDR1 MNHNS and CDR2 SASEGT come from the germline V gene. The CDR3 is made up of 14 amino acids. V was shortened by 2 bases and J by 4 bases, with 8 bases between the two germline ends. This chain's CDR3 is CASSEREGTGELFF. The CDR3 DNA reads TGTGCCAGCAGTGAACGCGAGGGCACCGGGGAGCTGTTTTTT.

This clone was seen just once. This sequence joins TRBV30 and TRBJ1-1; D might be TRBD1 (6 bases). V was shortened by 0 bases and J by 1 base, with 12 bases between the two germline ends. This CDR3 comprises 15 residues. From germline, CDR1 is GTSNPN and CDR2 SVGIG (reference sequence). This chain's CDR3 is CAWSVMFRGNTEAFF. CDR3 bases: TGTGCCTGGAGTGTAATGTTCAGGGGGAACACTGAAGCTTTCTTT.

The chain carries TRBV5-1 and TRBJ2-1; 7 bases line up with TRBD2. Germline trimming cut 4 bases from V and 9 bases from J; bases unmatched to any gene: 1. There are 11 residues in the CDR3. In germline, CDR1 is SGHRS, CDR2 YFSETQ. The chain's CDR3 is CASSGGVEQFF. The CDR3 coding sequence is TGCGCCAGCAGCGGGGGGGTTGAGCAGTTCTTC. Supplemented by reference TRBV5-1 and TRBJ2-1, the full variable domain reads KAGVTQTPRYLIKTRGQQVTLSCSPISGHRSVSWYQQTPGQGLQFLFEYFSETQRNKGNFPGRFSGRQFSNSRSEMNVSTLELGDSALYLCASSGGVEQFFGPGTRLTVL.

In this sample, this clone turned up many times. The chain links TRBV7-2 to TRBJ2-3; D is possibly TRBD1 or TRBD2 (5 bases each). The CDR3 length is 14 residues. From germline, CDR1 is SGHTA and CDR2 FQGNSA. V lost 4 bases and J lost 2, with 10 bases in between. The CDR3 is CASSSGDPTDTQYF. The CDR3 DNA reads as TGTGCCAGCAGCTCCGGGGACCCCACAGATACGCAGTATTTT.

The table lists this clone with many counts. The CDR3 protein is CASQQGNTGELFF. CDR3 sequence (DNA): TGTGCCAGTCAACAGGGGAACACCGGGGAGCTGTTTTTT. V and J are TRBV7-3 and TRBJ2-2; TRBD1 might be the D (6 bases). This CDR3 is 13 amino acids long. V lost 9 bases to trimming and J lost 1 base, with 9 bases between them. Germline assignment: CDR1 SGHTA and CDR2 FQGTGA.

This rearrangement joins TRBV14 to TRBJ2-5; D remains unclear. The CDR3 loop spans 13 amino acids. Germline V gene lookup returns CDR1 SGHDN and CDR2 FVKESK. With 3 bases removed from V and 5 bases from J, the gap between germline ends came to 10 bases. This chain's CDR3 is CASSQSLGETQYF. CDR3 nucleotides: TGTGCCAGCAGCCAGAGCCTGGGGGAGACCCAGTACTTC.

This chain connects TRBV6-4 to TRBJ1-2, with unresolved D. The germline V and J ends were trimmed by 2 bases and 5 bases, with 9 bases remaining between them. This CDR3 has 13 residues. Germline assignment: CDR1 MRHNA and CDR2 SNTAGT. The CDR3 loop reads CASSDTPGYGYTF. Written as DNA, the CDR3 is TGTGCCAGCAGTGACACCCCGGGGTATGGCTACACCTTC.

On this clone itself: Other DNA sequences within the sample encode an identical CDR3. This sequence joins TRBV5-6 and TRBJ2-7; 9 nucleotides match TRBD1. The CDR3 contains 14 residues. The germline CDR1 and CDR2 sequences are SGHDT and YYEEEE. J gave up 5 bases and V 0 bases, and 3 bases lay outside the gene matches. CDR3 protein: CASSLGQGVDEQYF. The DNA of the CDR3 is TGTGCCAGCAGCTTGGGACAGGGGGTCGACGAGCAGTACTTC.

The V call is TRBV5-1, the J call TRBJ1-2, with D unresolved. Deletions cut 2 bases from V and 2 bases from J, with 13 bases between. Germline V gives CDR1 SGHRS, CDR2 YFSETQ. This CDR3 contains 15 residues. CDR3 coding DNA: TGCGCCAGCAGCTTTGAGGCAGGAGGAAACTATGGCTACACCTTC. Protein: CASSFEAGGNYGYTF.

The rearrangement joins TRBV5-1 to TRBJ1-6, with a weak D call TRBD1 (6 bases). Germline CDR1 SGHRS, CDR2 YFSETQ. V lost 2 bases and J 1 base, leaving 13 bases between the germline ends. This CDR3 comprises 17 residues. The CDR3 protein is CASSFLQGISYNSPLHF. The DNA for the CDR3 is TGCGCCAGCAGCTTTCTACAGGGAATTTCCTATAATTCACCCCTCCACTTT.

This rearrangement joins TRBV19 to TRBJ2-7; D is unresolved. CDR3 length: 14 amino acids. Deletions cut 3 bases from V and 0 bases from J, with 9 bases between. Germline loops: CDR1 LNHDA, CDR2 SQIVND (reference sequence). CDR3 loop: CASSMALSSYEQYF. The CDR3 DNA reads TGTGCCAGTAGTATGGCCCTGAGCTCCTACGAGCAGTACTTC.

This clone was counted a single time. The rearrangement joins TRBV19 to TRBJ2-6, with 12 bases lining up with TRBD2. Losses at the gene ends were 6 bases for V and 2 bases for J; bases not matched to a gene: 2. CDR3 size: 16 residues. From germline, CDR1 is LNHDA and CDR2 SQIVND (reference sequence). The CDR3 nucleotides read TGTGCCAGTAGGCGGACTAGCGGGACTGGGGCCAACGTCCTGACTTTC. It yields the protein CASRRTSGTGANVLTF.

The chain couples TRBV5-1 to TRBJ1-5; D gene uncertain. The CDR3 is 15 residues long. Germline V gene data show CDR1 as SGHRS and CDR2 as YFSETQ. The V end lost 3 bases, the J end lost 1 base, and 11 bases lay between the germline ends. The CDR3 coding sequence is TGCGCCAGCAGCTGGGCCGGAGGAAGCAATCAGCCCCAGCATTTT. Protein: CASSWAGGSNQPQHF.

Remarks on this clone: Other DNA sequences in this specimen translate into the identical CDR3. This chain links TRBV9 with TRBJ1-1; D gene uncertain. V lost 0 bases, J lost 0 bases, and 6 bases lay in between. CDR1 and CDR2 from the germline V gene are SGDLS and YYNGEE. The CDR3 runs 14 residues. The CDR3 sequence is CASSVGQLNTEAFF. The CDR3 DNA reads TGTGCCAGCAGCGTAGGGCAGCTGAACACTGAAGCTTTCTTT.

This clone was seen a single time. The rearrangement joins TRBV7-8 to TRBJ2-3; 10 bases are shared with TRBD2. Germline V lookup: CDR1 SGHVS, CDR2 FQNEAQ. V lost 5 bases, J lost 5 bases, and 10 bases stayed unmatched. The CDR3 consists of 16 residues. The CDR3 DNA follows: TGTGCCAGCAGCGAGCGGGAGGGCCGTTTGGGAGATACGCAGTATTTT. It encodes CASSEREGRLGDTQYF.

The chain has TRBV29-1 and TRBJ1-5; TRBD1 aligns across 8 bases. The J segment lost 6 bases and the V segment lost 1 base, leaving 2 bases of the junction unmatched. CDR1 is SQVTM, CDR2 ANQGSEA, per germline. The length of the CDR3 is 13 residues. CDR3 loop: CSVEVTGGQPQHF. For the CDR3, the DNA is TGCAGCGTTGAAGTAACAGGGGGTCAGCCCCAGCATTTT.

CDR3 sequence reads: CASTNRDSNTEAFF. The CDR3 DNA is TGTGCCAGCACCAACCGGGACAGTAACACTGAAGCTTTCTTT. The rearrangement uses TRBV27 and TRBJ1-1, with 7 bases aligning to TRBD1. Per the germline V gene, CDR1 is MNHEY and CDR2 is SMNVEV (reference sequence). V trimming: 7 bases; J trimming: 2 bases; junction bases outside the gene matches: 7. The CDR3 consists of 14 residues.

The CDR3 spells CAWETGFNEKLFF. The CDR3 bases are TGTGCCTGGGAGACAGGGTTTAATGAAAAACTGTTTTTT. This sequence joins TRBV30 and TRBJ1-4; 7 nucleotides align to TRBD1. The germline CDR1 and CDR2 sequences are GTSNPN and SVGIG (reference sequence). V shed 5 bases, J shed 4 bases, and the junction held 4 bases outside the gene matches. This CDR3 contains 13 residues.

The CDR3: CAISAQVEQFF. Written as DNA, the CDR3 is TGTGCCATCAGTGCCCAGGTGGAGCAGTTCTTC. This rearrangement joins TRBV10-3 to TRBJ2-1; D gene uncertain. CDR1 ENHRY and CDR2 SYGVKD come from the germline V gene. The CDR3 loop spans 11 amino acids. V gave up 4 bases and J gave up 10 bases, with 8 bases separating them.

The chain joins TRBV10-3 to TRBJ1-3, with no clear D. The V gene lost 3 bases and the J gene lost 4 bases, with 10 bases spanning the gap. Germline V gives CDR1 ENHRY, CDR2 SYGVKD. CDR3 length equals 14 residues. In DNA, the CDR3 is TGTGCCATCAGTGAAGATAACGCGGGAAACACCATATATTTT. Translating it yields CAISEDNAGNTIYF.

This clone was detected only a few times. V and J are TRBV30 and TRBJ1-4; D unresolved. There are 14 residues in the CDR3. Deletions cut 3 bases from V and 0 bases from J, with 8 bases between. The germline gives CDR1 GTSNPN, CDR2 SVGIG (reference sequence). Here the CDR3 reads CAWRVGPTNEKLFF. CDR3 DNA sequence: TGTGCCTGGAGGGTCGGGCCAACTAATGAAAAACTGTTTTTT.

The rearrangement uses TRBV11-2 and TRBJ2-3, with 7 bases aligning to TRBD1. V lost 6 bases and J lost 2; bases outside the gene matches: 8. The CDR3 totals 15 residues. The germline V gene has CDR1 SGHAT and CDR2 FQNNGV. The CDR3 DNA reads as TGTGCCAGCAGAATCCGAGGACAGGCCACAGATACGCAGTATTTT. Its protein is CASRIRGQATDTQYF. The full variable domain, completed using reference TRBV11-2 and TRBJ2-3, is EAGVAQSPRYKIIEKRQSVAFWCNPISGHATLYWYQQILGQGPKLLIQFQNNGVVDDSQLPKDRFSAERLKGVDSTLKIQPAKLEDSAVYLCASRIRGQATDTQYFGPGTRLTVL.

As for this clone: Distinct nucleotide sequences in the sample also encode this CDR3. CDR3 DNA: TGCGCCAGCAGCCCAACAGGGGGTGGCACCGGGGAGCTGTTTTTT. As protein: CASSPTGGGTGELFF. V gene TRBV5-1 combines with J gene TRBJ2-2; 8 positions match TRBD1. This CDR3 comprises 15 residues. V dropped 4 bases and J dropped 4; count of bases not matched to a gene: 6. CDR1 SGHRS and CDR2 YFSETQ come from the germline V gene.

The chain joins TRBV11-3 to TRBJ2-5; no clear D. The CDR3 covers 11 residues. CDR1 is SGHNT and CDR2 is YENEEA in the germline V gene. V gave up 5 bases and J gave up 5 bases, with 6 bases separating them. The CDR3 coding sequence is TGTGCCAGCAGCCCTCACGAGACCCAGTACTTC. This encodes CASSPHETQYF.

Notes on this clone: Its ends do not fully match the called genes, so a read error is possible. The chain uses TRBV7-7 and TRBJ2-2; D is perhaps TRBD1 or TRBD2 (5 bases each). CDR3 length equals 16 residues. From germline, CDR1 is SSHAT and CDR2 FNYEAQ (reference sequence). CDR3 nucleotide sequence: TGTGCTAGCAGCTTAGCGATGGCCAGGGTAACCGGGGAGCTGTTTTTT. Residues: CASSLAMARVTGELFF.

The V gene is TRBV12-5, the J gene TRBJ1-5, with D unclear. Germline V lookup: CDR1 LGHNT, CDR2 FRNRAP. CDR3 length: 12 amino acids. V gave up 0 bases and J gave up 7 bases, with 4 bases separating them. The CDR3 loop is CASGLVRQPQHF. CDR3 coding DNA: TGTGCTAGTGGTTTGGTAAGACAGCCCCAGCATTTT.

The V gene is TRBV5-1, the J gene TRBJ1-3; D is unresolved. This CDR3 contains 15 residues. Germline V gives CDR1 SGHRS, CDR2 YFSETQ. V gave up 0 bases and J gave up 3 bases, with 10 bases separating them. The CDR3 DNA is TGCGCCAGCAGCTTGGACACGTCGCTTGGAAACACCATATATTTT. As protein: CASSLDTSLGNTIYF.

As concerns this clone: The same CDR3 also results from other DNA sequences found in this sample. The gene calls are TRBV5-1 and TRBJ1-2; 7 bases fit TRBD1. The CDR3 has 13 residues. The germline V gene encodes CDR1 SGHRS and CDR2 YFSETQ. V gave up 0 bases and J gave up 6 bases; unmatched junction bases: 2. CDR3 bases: TGCGCCAGCAGCTTGGCGGGGACAGATGGCTACACCTTC. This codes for CASSLAGTDGYTF.

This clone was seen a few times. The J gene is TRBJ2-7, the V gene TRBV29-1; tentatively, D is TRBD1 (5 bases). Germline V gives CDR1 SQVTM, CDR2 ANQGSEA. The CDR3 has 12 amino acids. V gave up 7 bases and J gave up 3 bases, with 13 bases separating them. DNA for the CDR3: TGCAGCGCCTCGAAGGGGATCTACGAGCAGTACTTC. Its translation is CSASKGIYEQYF.